This T cell receptor (beta chain) emerged from a study of T cells in Graves' hyperthyroidism and ophthalmopathy. Subjects aged 18 to 65 presented with newly diagnosed hyperthyroidism of less than 2 months' duration. Amplification of TCR beta CDR3 regions used RNA as the template. When the TCR CDR3 underwent first-round RT-PCR, the HTBI primer set was used. TCRdb used MiXCR to reprocess the multiplex PCR reads, holding one entry per CDR3 protein. The sample lists over 150,000 distinct CDR3 sequences, about a sixth occurring once. In germline, CDR1 is KGHDR, CDR2 SFDVKD. V was clipped by 4 bases and J by 14 bases; unmatched bases: 6. This CDR3 is built from 12 residues. This clonotype was detected many times.

The genes are TRBV24-1 and TRBJ2-1, with 8 bases identical to TRBD1. The sequence was obtained from a woman aged 45 to 65 with Graves' hyperthyroidism. The specimen sequenced was blood. The chain's CDR3 is CATSEQDRAEFF. The CDR3 DNA is TGTGCCACCAGTGAGCAGGACAGGGCGGAGTTCTTC.